This entry lists 2 T cell receptor beta chains sequenced from one sample in a study of blood T cells in healthy people across ages. Sample-barcoded 5' priming and a J-beta primer mix drove a second PCR of roughly 7 to 11 cycles. TCRdb passed the 5' RACE reads through MiXCR, listing each CDR3 protein once. The sample includes over 600,000 distinct CDR3 sequences, around 38% seen only once; the top ten take 30%. Sequenced material: blood. These receptors were obtained from a man at least 80 years old in good health.

As to this clonotype: With a much larger clone just one base away, this may be a read error. This CDR3 fails to terminate in the conserved phenylalanine or tryptophan, so it likely reflects a read error. The chain carries TRBV28 and TRBJ2-3, with 9 bases identical to TRBD2. Looked up from germline, CDR1 is MDHEN and CDR2 is SYDVKM. V was clipped by 3 bases and J by 3 bases; unmatched bases: 4. This CDR3 spans 15 amino acids. CDR3 in amino acids: CASSFGSGSTDTQYL. The CDR3 DNA follows: TGTGCCAGCAGTTTTGGTAGCGGGAGTACAGATACGCAGTATTTG.

This clonotype was recorded a few times. The chain uses TRBV2 and TRBJ2-1; D unclear. With 3 bases removed from V and 0 bases from J, the gap between germline ends came to 9 bases. CDR1 and CDR2 from the germline V gene are SNHLY and FYNNEI. The CDR3 sequence is 15 residues long. The CDR3 nucleotides read TGTGCCAGCAGTGAGGCCTTGAGCTCCTACAATGAGCAGTTCTTC. Its translation: CASSEALSSYNEQFF.